The rows below give T cell receptor beta chains drawn from one sample of a study of response to subunit inactivated influenza vaccine. TCRdb reprocessed the RT-PCR reads with MiXCR, giving one entry per CDR3 protein. In the table there are around 790,000 distinct CDR3 sequences, 21% of which are singletons. Here the sequenced sample was PBMCs from blood, taken 4 to 6 days after vaccination. These receptors were taken from a man in his forties or fifties who received an inactivated influenza vaccine. The conserved cysteine and the conserved F or W are not part of the CDR3 here.

v_call cdr3_aa
TRBV5-1 ASSVGLAEGTDTQY
TRBV20-1 RGTGGTEAF
TRBV7-9 ASSPNTGRSNTGELF
TRBV20-1 SASDSSGYYEQY
TRBV5-1 ASSPVGTGDTEAF
TRBV12-3/TRBV12-4 ASSLAGTGGTGELF
TRBV7-2 ASSFSSNSPLH
TRBV24-1 ATSGQGGYGYT
TRBV7-3 ASSMMGETQY
TRBV5-4 ASSLGWRTEAF
TRBV3-1 ASSQDLGTANEKLF
TRBV4-3 ASSLQQGSYNEQF
TRBV9 ASSVTGTSGQHTQY
TRBV29-1 SVAGQGLYNEQF
TRBV29-1 SVADRFLRRSGELF
TRBV25-1 ASSREATGDTGELF
TRBV12-5 ASGSPTGNRKGEAF